This T cell receptor (beta chain) was retrieved from a study of cytomegalovirus exposure and HLA in healthy donors. Study conclusions and caveats: V segments that were indistinguishable, TRBV6-2 and TRBV6-3 among them, were omitted from analysis.

On this clone itself: The target antigen is unknown.

Germline-derived CDR1 and CDR2 are SGHDT and YYEEEE. The CDR3 runs to 17 residues. The V segment lost 3 bases and the J segment 2 bases; nucleotides outside the gene matches: 14. PCR was performed using 60 Vbeta and 13 Jbeta primers. Sequencing used immunoSEQ multiplex PCR; TCRdb keeps in-frame clones, though not all of them. With under 200,000 clones in the sample, the ten largest clones hold approximately 6.5%. The receptor comes from a young man in good health and CMV-seronegative. Source material: PBMCs. The chain joins TRBV5-6 to TRBJ2-7; 7 positions agree with TRBD1. The CDR3 protein is CASSSGWVRQGTYEQYF. Here the CDR3 DNA reads TGTGCCAGCAGCTCTGGGTGGGTGAGACAGGGCACCTACGAGCAGTACTTC.